The clone carrying this T cell receptor beta chain showed up many times. Its ends do not fully match the called genes, so a read error is possible. The sample is drawn from a study of regulatory T cells in long-lasting Graves disease. Regarding time point: newly diagnosed GD, antithyroid drugs for less than 3 months. PBMC-derived RNA was used for the TCR library. Through Arm-PCR of CDR3 regions and iRepertoire HTBI primers, TCR beta libraries were built. TCRdb independently ran MiXCR on the multiplex PCR reads; one entry per CDR3 protein. The repertoire holds 200,000 to 250,000 distinct CDR3 sequences, around 20% seen once, with 11% to 15% in the top ten. The sequences come from peripheral blood mononuclear cells (PBMCs), collected at new diagnosis, from a patient treated with antithyroid drugs. The clonotype originates from a female donor with Graves disease.

The CDR3 DNA reads TGTGCCAGCAGCTCTGCCCAGCCGTATAGCGGACTAGACTTC. Its protein product is CASSSAQPYSGLDF. This sequence joins TRBV11-3 and TRBJ2-5; 7 bases line up with TRBD2. The germline CDR1 and CDR2 sequences are SGHNT and YENEEA. The CDR3 spans 14 residues.